Below, 7 T cell receptor beta chains from the same sample are listed, as sequenced in a study of shared clonotypes between healthy human individuals. As defined, naive CD8 cells were CD45RO-negative and positively selected for CCR7, with terminally differentiated effector memory CD45RA+ cells excluded. Method: immunoSEQ multiplex PCR; TCRdb's copy keeps in-frame clones and lacks some. The sample consists of around 1.9 million clones, 85% to 95% of them appearing once. Sequenced input: naive CD8+ T cells from PBMCs. These receptors all come from a man aged 18-30 years in good health. Some clones in this sample may be carry-over from other donors' samples.

This chain links TRBV11-2 with TRBJ1-5; the D gene is possibly TRBD1 (6 bases). V lost 1 base, J lost 3 bases, and 7 bases lay in between. CDR1 is SGHAT, CDR2 FQNNGV, per germline. The CDR3 has 14 amino acids. CDR3 sequence: CASSLGGPNQPQHF. The CDR3 nucleotides read TGTGCCAGCAGCTTAGGGGGGCCCAATCAGCCCCAGCATTTT.

This chain connects TRBV6-6 to TRBJ2-7, with TRBD1 matching over 7 bases. The length of the CDR3 is 14 residues. V lost 4 bases to trimming and J lost 7 bases; unmatched junction nucleotides: 10. Germline CDR1 reads MNHNY; CDR2 reads SVGAGI (reference sequence). The CDR3: CASSSPRDREEQYF. CDR3 nucleotides: TGTGCCAGCAGTTCGCCCCGGGACAGAGAAGAGCAGTACTTC.

About this clone itself: The sample holds other DNA sequences that translate to the same CDR3. The chain has TRBV27 and TRBJ2-7, with a weak D call TRBD1 (5 bases). The germline gives CDR1 MNHEY, CDR2 SMNVEV (reference sequence). This CDR3 has 12 residues. V was pared by 8 bases and J by 2 bases, with 10 bases between. The CDR3, as DNA: TGTGCCAGCCGTGGACACCCCTACGAGCAGTACTTC. The encoded protein is CASRGHPYEQYF.

The chain carries TRBV28 and TRBJ2-7, with 7 nucleotides matching TRBD1. This CDR3 has 14 residues. Germline V gene data show CDR1 as MDHEN and CDR2 as SYDVKM. J was trimmed by 0 bases and V by 4 bases; bases with no gene match: 3. CDR3 sequence: CASSWGQNSYEQYF. In DNA form, the CDR3 reads TGTGCCAGCAGTTGGGGACAGAACTCCTACGAGCAGTACTTC.

The chain employs TRBV5-1 and TRBJ2-2, with 7 bases fitting TRBD2. With 0 bases clipped from V and 3 bases from J, the junction kept 8 bases outside the gene matches. The V gene's germline CDR1 is SGHRS and CDR2 YFSETQ. The CDR3 has 17 amino acids. The CDR3 sequence: CASSLAPGAGYTGELFF. CDR3 sequence (DNA): TGCGCCAGCAGCTTGGCCCCAGGAGCGGGGTACACCGGGGAGCTGTTTTTT.

This chain uses TRBV4-3 with TRBJ2-3; D call uncertain. Germline V lookup: CDR1 LGHNA, CDR2 YSLEER. The V end was cut by 0 bases, the J end by 2 bases, with 9 bases between. The CDR3 consists of 15 residues. CDR3 nucleotides: TGCGCCAGCAGCCAAGACTGGCTGCTCACAGATACGCAGTATTTT. Its protein is CASSQDWLLTDTQYF.

The V and J genes are TRBV10-2 and TRBJ2-3; D gene unclear. Germline assignment: CDR1 WSHSY and CDR2 SAAADI. The germline V and J ends were trimmed by 2 bases and 1 base, with 13 bases remaining between them. The CDR3 is 16 residues long. Here the CDR3 DNA reads TGCGCCAGCAGTGAGGGGGTCCTAAGCGGCACAGATACGCAGTATTTT. Its translation is CASSEGVLSGTDTQYF.